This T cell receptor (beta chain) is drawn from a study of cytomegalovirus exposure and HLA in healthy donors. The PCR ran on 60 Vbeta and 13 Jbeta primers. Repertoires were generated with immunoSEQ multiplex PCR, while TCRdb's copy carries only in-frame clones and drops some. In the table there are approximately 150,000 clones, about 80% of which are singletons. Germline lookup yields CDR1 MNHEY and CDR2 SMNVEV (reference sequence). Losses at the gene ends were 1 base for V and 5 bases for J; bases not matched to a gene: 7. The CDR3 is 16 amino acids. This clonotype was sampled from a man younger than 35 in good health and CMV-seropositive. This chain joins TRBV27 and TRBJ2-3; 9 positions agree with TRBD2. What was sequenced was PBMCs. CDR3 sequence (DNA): TGTGCCAGCAGTTTATTGGCGGGAGGGCCGAAAGATACGCAGTATTTT. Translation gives CASSLLAGGPKDTQYF.